A selection of T cell receptor beta chains follows, all from one sample in a study of T cells after somatic rescue of genetic block. The repertoire was sequenced with immunoSEQ multiplex PCR; TCRdb's copy has only in-frame clones and lacks some. The sample shows approximately 67,000 clones, about 91% of them seen only once. Sequenced: peripheral blood mononuclear cells (PBMCs). These TCRs come from a man between 35 and 55 years old. The CDR3 runs from the conserved cysteine through the conserved F or W. The order of the fields is V gene, clone size, CDR3 length, J gene, D gene, CDR3 DNA, CDR3 protein. A D gene is named only where the DNA matches it firmly. Some rows mark clone size as missing; the rest say once, few, many or name a class of expanded clone.

>TRBV5-4|NA|15|TRBJ2-1|TRBD2
TGTGCCAGCAGGTCAGCGGGGATGTCCTACAATGAGCAGTTCTTC
CASRSAGMSYNEQFF
>TRBV6-1|NA|12|TRBJ2-3|NA
TGTGCCAGCAGTGAGCCCACAGATACGCAGTATTTT
CASSEPTDTQYF
>TRBV5-1|NA|15|TRBJ1-4|NA
TGCGCCAGCAGCGACAACCCAGCGGCTAATGAAAAACTGTTTTTT
CASSDNPAANEKLFF
>TRBV7-2|NA|13|TRBJ2-3|NA
TGTGCCAGCAGTCTACTGACTAGAGATACGCAGTATTTT
CASSLLTRDTQYF
>TRBV28|NA|15|TRBJ2-6|NA
TGTGCCAGCAGTCAACGGATCTCTGGGGCCAACGTCCTGACTTTC
CASSQRISGANVLTF
>TRBV5-1|NA|15|TRBJ1-1|TRBD1
TGCGCCAGCAGCCCCGGACAGGGGAGACGGACTGAAGCTTTCTTT
CASSPGQGRRTEAFF
>TRBV28|NA|15|TRBJ2-2|TRBD1
TGTGCCGTCCCCGCACAACAGGGGCAAGGCGGGGAGCTGTTTTTT
CAVPAQQGQGGELFF
>TRBV28|few|14|TRBJ1-1|TRBD1
TGTGCGAGCCGGACAGGGCCTATGAACACTGAAGCTTTCTTT
CASRTGPMNTEAFF
>TRBV11-1|NA|15|TRBJ2-7|NA
TGTGCCAGCAGCTTAGTGGAGGGGGGGATCTACGAGCAGTACTTC
CASSLVEGGIYEQYF
>TRBV10-2|once|13|TRBJ1-5|TRBD1
TGCGCCAGCAGCGGACAGGACAATCAGCCCCAGCATTTT
CASSGQDNQPQHF
>TRBV14|NA|13|TRBJ2-5|TRBD1
TGTGCCAGCAGCCCGGGACAGGGCCTCGCCCAGTACTTC
CASSPGQGLAQYF
>TRBV4-3|NA|17|TRBJ1-4|TRBD1
TGCGCCAGCAGCCTCCAACGGACCGGGACAGGGGACGAAAAACTGTTTTTT
CASSLQRTGTGDEKLFF
>TRBV30|NA|15|TRBJ2-3|NA
TGTGCCTGGAGCCCCCCGCGGAGCACCACAGATACGCAGTATTTT
CAWSPPRSTTDTQYF
>TRBV11-2|NA|15|TRBJ1-4|NA
TGTGCCAGCAGCTTAGATTCCGGGTTGGGGCCCGGACTGTTTTTT
CASSLDSGLGPGLFF
>TRBV27|NA|16|TRBJ1-4|NA
TGTGCCAGCAGTTTCGGCAGAAGTCTAGGCAACGAAAAACTGTTTTTT
CASSFGRSLGNEKLFF
>TRBV28|NA|13|TRBJ2-7|NA
TGTGCCAGCAGTTTGCGCACAGGGCCCGGGCAGTACTTC
CASSLRTGPGQYF
>TRBV9|NA|14|TRBJ2-3|NA
TGTGCCAGCAGCACTACAGGGTCCACAGATACGCAGTATTTT
CASSTTGSTDTQYF
>TRBV9|NA|14|TRBJ2-1|NA
TGTGCCAGCAGCCCAAGCGGAACCTACAATGAGCAGTTCTTC
CASSPSGTYNEQFF
>TRBV7-9|NA|14|TRBJ2-5|NA
TGTGCCAGCACCCTCTTTCAGCCCCAAGAGACCCAGTACTTC
CASTLFQPQETQYF
>TRBV9|NA|16|TRBJ2-1|NA
TGTGCCAGCAGCGTAGCTAGAGGGGGGGCCCACAATGAGCAGTTCTTC
CASSVARGGAHNEQFF
>TRBV5-5|NA|16|TRBJ1-2|NA
TGTGCCAGCAGCTTGGAAGGGACAATTTCTAACTATGGCTACACCTTC
CASSLEGTISNYGYTF
>TRBV6-1|NA|16|TRBJ1-2|NA
TGTGCCAGCAGTGTTGTGGGTCCGGGGGCTAACTATGGCTACACCTTC
CASSVVGPGANYGYTF
>TRBV20-1|NA|11|TRBJ1-4|TRBD1
TGCAGGAACAGGGGGCATGAAAAACTGTTTTTT
CRNRGHEKLFF
>TRBV18|NA|14|TRBJ1-3|NA
TGTGCCAGCTCCCAAAGACAGCCACCGGACACCATATATTTT
CASSQRQPPDTIYF
>TRBV28|NA|14|TRBJ2-1|TRBD2
TGTGCCAGCAGAGAGCGGGGGGGCTACAATGAGCAGTTCTTC
CASRERGGYNEQFF
>TRBV30|once|19|TRBJ1-4|TRBD1
TGTGCCTGGAGTGTAGGGGTCCGGGTCCCGGGACAGGGGCTAAGAAAACTGTTTTTT
CAWSVGVRVPGQGLRKLFF
>TRBV18|NA|15|TRBJ2-2|NA
TGTGCCAGCTCACCGGAGCAGGCGAACACCGGGGAGCTGTTTTTT
CASSPEQANTGELFF
>TRBV7-6|NA|15|TRBJ2-2|NA
TGTGCCAGCAGCTTAGGGCGGCTAGACGCCGGGGAGCTGTTTTTT
CASSLGRLDAGELFF
>TRBV18|NA|16|TRBJ2-1|TRBD2
TGTGCCAGCTCACAAACCGGGACTAGCGGGGGGCCCCTCCAGTTCTTC
CASSQTGTSGGPLQFF
>TRBV19|NA|14|TRBJ2-7|NA
TGTGCCAGTAGTATAGTCGGCGGGTCGTACGAGCAGTACTTC
CASSIVGGSYEQYF
>TRBV14|few|15|TRBJ2-3|TRBD2
TGTGCCAGCAGCCGAGCGGGAGTCGGCACAGATACGCAGTATTTT
CASSRAGVGTDTQYF
>TRBV13|NA|13|TRBJ2-5|NA
TGTGCCAGCAGCCCCGCATTCAAAGAGACCCAGTACTTC
CASSPAFKETQYF
>TRBV7-2|NA|16|TRBJ1-5|NA
TGTGCCAGCAGCTTAGCGATGGGGGCGGTAGGTCAGCCCCAGCATTTT
CASSLAMGAVGQPQHF
>TRBV7-7|NA|20|TRBJ2-7|TRBD1
TGTGCTAGCAGCTCCAATTCCGGGGACAGGGAAGCCCATCGCGCCTACGAGCAGTACTTC
CASSSNSGDREAHRAYEQYF
>TRBV2|NA|14|TRBJ2-2|TRBD2
TGTGCCAGCAGCGGACTAGAAGACACCGGGGAGCTGTTTTTT
CASSGLEDTGELFF
>TRBV7-8|NA|15|TRBJ1-5|TRBD1
TGTGCCAGCAGCTTCGGGACAGGGGGCGGCCAGCCCCAGCATTTT
CASSFGTGGGQPQHF
>TRBV6-6|NA|14|TRBJ1-1|NA
TGTGCCAGCAGTTCGCAGGGGTATTACACTGAAGCTTTCTTT
CASSSQGYYTEAFF
>TRBV10-3|NA|15|TRBJ1-2|NA
TGTGCCATCAGTGGAGGGGGTCAAACTAACTATGGCTACACCTTC
CAISGGGQTNYGYTF
>TRBV5-1|NA|15|TRBJ2-7|TRBD2
TGCGCCAGCAGCGCCGTTGGGGAGGGCCCAGGGGAGCAGTACTTC
CASSAVGEGPGEQYF
>TRBV14|NA|15|TRBJ2-7|TRBD2
TGTGCCAGCAGCCAGGGACTAGCGGGATTCTACGAGCAGTACTTC
CASSQGLAGFYEQYF
>TRBV19|NA|15|TRBJ1-4|NA
TGTGCCAGTAGTATGGACGGCCCCAAATTTGAAAAACTGTTTTTT
CASSMDGPKFEKLFF
>TRBV27|once|14|TRBJ2-7|NA
TGTGCCAGCAGCTGGGGGCGGAGCTCCTACGAGCAGTACTTC
CASSWGRSSYEQYF
>TRBV7-6|NA|12|TRBJ1-1|TRBD1
TGTGCCAGCAGCTTTTGGACAGGGGAGGCTTTCTTT
CASSFWTGEAFF
>TRBV6-6|once|13|TRBJ1-3|NA
TGTGCCAGCTACAGAAGCTCTGGAAACACCATATATTTT
CASYRSSGNTIYF
>TRBV12-5|NA|15|TRBJ2-7|TRBD1
TGTGCTAGTGGTTTCAACCGGGACAGGGCATACGAGCAGTACTTC
CASGFNRDRAYEQYF
>TRBV5-6|NA|15|TRBJ2-7|NA
TGTGCCAGCAGCTTGGGACAGCTATTCGCCTACGAGCAGTACTTC
CASSLGQLFAYEQYF